The clone carrying this T cell receptor beta chain was seen at least ten times. This CDR3 comprises 16 residues. The V segment lost 3 bases and the J segment 1 base; nucleotides outside the gene matches: 1. The germline gives CDR1 SGHTA, CDR2 FQGNSA. The sample is drawn from a study of T cell repertoires in cytomegalovirus infection. For the study at large: Shared public TCR beta signatures pointed to both CMV infection and a matching HLA type.

MiXCR, run by TCRdb on the reads, gives a single entry per CDR3 protein. The table shows around 300,000 distinct CDR3 sequences, with over 7.5% occurring only once. What was sequenced was PBMCs. The TCR sequence derives from a human donor in good health (CMV status not recorded). Some clones in this sample may be carry-over from other donors' samples. The chain uses TRBV7-2 and TRBJ2-3; TRBD2 matches 13 bases. The chain's CDR3 is CASSFGLAGGTDTQYF. CDR3 nucleotide sequence: TGTGCCAGCAGCTTTGGACTAGCGGGGGGCACAGATACGCAGTATTTT.